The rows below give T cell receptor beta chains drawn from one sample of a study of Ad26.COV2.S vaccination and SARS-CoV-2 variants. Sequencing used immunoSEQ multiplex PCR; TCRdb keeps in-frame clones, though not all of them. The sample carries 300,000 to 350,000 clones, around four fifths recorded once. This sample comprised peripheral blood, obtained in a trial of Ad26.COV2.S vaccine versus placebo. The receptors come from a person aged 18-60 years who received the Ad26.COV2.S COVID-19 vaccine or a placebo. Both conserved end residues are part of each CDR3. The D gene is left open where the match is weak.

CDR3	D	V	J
CASSIGTPLRTDTQYF	-	TRBV5-1	TRBJ2-3
CASSDRGRISGYTF	TRBD1	TRBV6-6	TRBJ1-2
CASSRQRGVTDTQYF	TRBD2	TRBV3-1/TRBV3-2	TRBJ2-3
CASSLVSANTGELFF	-	TRBV5-1	TRBJ2-2
CSVDVRGLGETQYF	-	TRBV29-1	TRBJ2-5
CASSETGYEQYF	-	TRBV10-2	TRBJ2-7
CAISETYGTGVEESPLHF	TRBD1	TRBV10-3	TRBJ1-6
CASSKTVQETQYF	-	TRBV6-5	TRBJ2-5
CASSLPTGVDGYTF	TRBD1	TRBV28	TRBJ1-2
CASTGVNYGYTF	-	TRBV2	TRBJ1-2
CATSDSQGMSYEQYF	-	TRBV24-1	TRBJ2-7
CASSHALGGGQETQYF	TRBD2	TRBV14	TRBJ2-5
CASRTGPSNNEQFF	TRBD1	TRBV2	TRBJ2-1
CASSEKDTRYSNQPQHF	-	TRBV6-1	TRBJ1-5
CASSDSPQETQYF	-	TRBV6-1	TRBJ2-5
CASSLGRDYGYTF	-	TRBV11-2	TRBJ1-2
CASSLPGQGIRNAEAFF	TRBD1	TRBV5-4	TRBJ1-1
CAWSVGAGTGELFF	-	TRBV30	TRBJ2-2
CATGRAYEQYF	TRBD2	TRBV6-5	TRBJ2-7
CASSLPGVYGYTF	-	TRBV28	TRBJ1-2
CASSPVGQGVGEKLFF	-	TRBV9	TRBJ1-4
CASSLEGVLGYTF	-	TRBV5-5	TRBJ1-2